This TCR beta chain was observed in a study of CXCR3 chemokines and chemotherapy response in bladder cancer (dated by TCRdb to the early 2020s). Looking at the study overall: The study tested whether activity of the CXCR3 chemokine system within human bladder cancer tumors predicted response to chemotherapy.

Library preparation used PCR. The run used an Illumina HiSeq 2500. TCRdb handled the public reads itself, with Q25 trimming in fastp and clone calling in MiXCR, and kept productive beta chains. Here each entry gathers all rows of one CDR3 protein and keeps the most common genes and DNA. The sample contains nearly 9,000 distinct CDR3 sequences, about 23% of them found a single time. The ten largest clones take up 8.8% of the sample. This clonotype was counted many times. Its specific antigen is unknown. Base qualities are not at hand, and no much larger clone is one base apart. V drops 3 bases and J drops 3 bases, leaving 17 bases in between. The CDR3 covers 16 residues, taking in both the cysteine and the phenylalanine. Only CDR3 DNA remains: 48 bases, in frame from the first base. CDR1 and CDR2, looked up from the germline V gene, are KGHSH and LQKENI.

Here the chain combines TRBV18 and TRBJ1-1; TRBD1 could be the D gene, as 6 bases match. This specimen was collected from a patient whose treatment included neoadjuvant chemotherapy. This clonotype was obtained from a human donor with bladder cancer that did not respond to neoadjuvant chemotherapy. The CDR3 in this case is CASSPRGGQGHTEAFF. The DNA is TGTGCCAGCTCACCCCGGGGGGGTCAGGGGCACACTGAAGCTTTCTTT.